This T cell receptor beta chain was captured by sequencing in a study of response to subunit inactivated influenza vaccine (dated by TCRdb to 2016 to 2018). Concerning the study at large: Deep quantitative T cell receptor repertoire profiling was used in the study to track responses to a trivalent subunit inactivated influenza vaccine.

The germline V gene yields SGHTA for CDR1 and FQGNSA for CDR2. From V the trimming removes 2 bases and from J it removes 4 bases, while the gene matches leave 10 bases of the junction unaccounted for. Including the terminal cysteine and phenylalanine, the CDR3 comprises 17 residues. Of the read, only the CDR3 DNA is kept; its 51 bases are in frame from base 1. The paper as a whole reports these results and caveats: According to the authors, only a limited number of new T cells may be recruited by each seasonal influenza vaccination.

Concerning this clonotype itself: The specificity of this receptor is unknown. Within one base of it there is no much larger clone, and no base qualities were kept.

The library relied on RT-PCR. For sequencing, an Illumina HiSeq 2500 was employed. Clones were called with MiXCR by TCRdb after fastp trimmed the public reads at Q25, and only in-frame beta chains were retained. Rows with one shared CDR3 protein collapse into an entry with the most common genes and DNA. This sample has around 530,000 distinct CDR3 sequences in its table, and about 12% of those were observed once. Of the sample, about a tenth falls within the top ten clones. This receptor chain uses TRBV7-2 and TRBJ2-1, with TRBD2 identical over 8 junction bases. The TCR was taken from a man aged 50 to 60 who received an inactivated influenza vaccine. Donor details come from another sample of the same person, matched by shared clones. This specimen consisted of PBMCs from blood, obtained on the day of vaccination. CDR3 loop: CASSLNIQTSVYNEQFF. The nucleotide sequence reads TGTGCCAGCAGCTTAAATATCCAGACTAGCGTGTACAATGAGCAGTTCTTC.